The 19 T cell receptor beta chains listed next were all sequenced from one sample in a study of OX40 agonist ivuxolimab in advanced cancers. The method was immunoSEQ multiplex PCR; TCRdb's version includes in-frame clones alone and lacks a portion of them. Seen here are some 66,000 clones, roughly four fifths observed once, and the top ten hold around 2.5%. Sequences were derived from CD4+ or CD8+ T cells sorted from blood, sampled in a trial of the OX40 agonist ivuxolimab. These receptors were taken from an adult with an advanced solid tumor such as melanoma, head and neck, liver or kidney cancer.

The genes are TRBV5-1 and TRBJ2-1; D gene unclear. The CDR3 has 12 residues. The germline V and J ends were trimmed by 3 bases and 6 bases, with 7 bases remaining between them. CDR1 is SGHRS, CDR2 YFSETQ, per germline. DNA for the CDR3: TGCGCCAGCAGCTCCATCTTCAATGAGCAGTTCTTC. It is translated as CASSSIFNEQFF.

This rearrangement joins TRBV11-2 to TRBJ2-6; D is uncertain. V was cut by 6 bases and J by 4 bases, with 13 bases left in between. CDR1 is SGHAT, CDR2 FQNNGV, per germline. The CDR3 length is 15 residues. CDR3 protein: CASSLKEVGANVLTF. DNA of the CDR3: TGTGCCAGCAGTCTCAAGGAAGTCGGGGCCAACGTCCTGACTTTC.

J is TRBJ2-7 and V is TRBV5-8, with TRBD1 matching over 7 bases. The germline V gene encodes CDR1 SGHTS and CDR2 YDEGEE. The CDR3 runs 17 residues. The ends lost 6 bases at V and 3 bases at J; junction bases unmatched: 18. The CDR3 region is CASNTYRGIARGYEQYF. CDR3 DNA: TGTGCCAGCAATACGTACAGGGGAATAGCGAGAGGCTACGAGCAGTACTTC.

The genes are TRBV27 and TRBJ1-1; D ambiguous. V dropped 5 bases and J dropped 0 bases, with 13 bases sitting between them. The germline V gene has CDR1 MNHEY and CDR2 SMNVEV (reference sequence). The CDR3 is 15 residues long. This CDR3 reads CASSPSGTMNTEAFF. The CDR3 DNA sequence: TGTGCCAGCAGTCCCTCAGGCACTATGAACACTGAAGCTTTCTTT.

The V gene is TRBV7-2, the J gene TRBJ2-7; 10 nucleotides match TRBD2. CDR1 SGHTA and CDR2 FQGNSA come from the germline V gene. The CDR3 is 16 residues long. Trimming at V came to 5 bases and at J to 2 bases, leaving 9 bases not matched to a gene. CDR3 sequence (DNA): TGTGCCAGCAGCAGGGCCTCAGCGGGAGGGACCTACGAGCAGTACTTC. Translation gives CASSRASAGGTYEQYF.

V and J are TRBV7-9 and TRBJ1-2; 12 bases line up with TRBD1. The CDR3 sequence is 14 residues long. Germline CDR1 is SEHNR and CDR2 is FQNEAQ (reference sequence). Trimming removed 5 bases from V and 8 bases from J; junction bases left unmatched: 6. CDR3 sequence reads: CASSAGQGAGGYTF. CDR3 bases: TGTGCCAGCAGCGCGGGACAGGGGGCAGGGGGCTACACCTTC.

The CDR3 region has the DNA TGTGCCAGCAGCAATAGCGGGAGGGGCGTCGAGCAGTTCTTC. Protein sequence: CASSNSGRGVEQFF. V usage is TRBV7-2 and J usage is TRBJ2-1; 11 bases are a match to TRBD2. The CDR3 has 14 amino acids. Per the germline V gene, CDR1 is SGHTA and CDR2 is FQGNSA. The ends lost 5 bases at V and 10 bases at J; junction bases unmatched: 7.

The sample holds one count of this clone. This rearrangement joins TRBV7-9 to TRBJ1-1; D might be TRBD1 (5 bases). Germline V gives CDR1 SEHNR, CDR2 FQNEAQ (reference sequence). This CDR3 has 14 residues. The germline V and J ends were trimmed by 3 bases and 1 base, with 9 bases remaining between them. The CDR3 here is CASSLAGTNTEAFF. The CDR3 DNA follows: TGTGCCAGCAGCTTGGCGGGGACGAACACTGAAGCTTTCTTT.

Only a few counts were recorded for this clone. The rearrangement links TRBV4-3 to TRBJ1-2; possible D gene TRBD1, 6 bases. Per the germline V gene, CDR1 is LGHNA and CDR2 is YSLEER. This CDR3 spans 13 amino acids. Deletions cut 0 bases from V and 13 bases from J, with 15 bases between. CDR3 sequence reads: CASSQDPARGTTF. The CDR3 DNA sequence: TGCGCCAGCAGCCAAGATCCGGCCAGGGGAACCACCTTC.

The chain links TRBV28 to TRBJ2-1; 9 bases align to TRBD1. The germline V gene encodes CDR1 MDHEN and CDR2 SYDVKM. V lost 8 bases, J lost 6 bases, and 5 bases stayed unmatched. The CDR3 is 13 residues long. The CDR3 DNA reads TGTGCCAGCGCCGGACAGGGGCGCAATGAGCAGTTCTTC. This translates into CASAGQGRNEQFF.

This sequence joins TRBV6-6 and TRBJ1-1; 8 bases are shared with TRBD1. V gave up 6 bases and J gave up 7 bases; unmatched junction bases: 4. The length of the CDR3 is 12 residues. In germline, CDR1 is MNHNY, CDR2 SVGAGI (reference sequence). CDR3 loop: CASSLGQGEAFF. For the CDR3, the DNA is TGTGCCAGCAGCCTAGGACAGGGTGAAGCTTTCTTT.

The CDR3 is CASSQGSGINTGELFF. DNA for the CDR3: TGTGCCAGCAGCCAGGGTAGCGGGATAAACACCGGGGAGCTGTTTTTT. The rearrangement uses TRBV14 and TRBJ2-2, with TRBD2 matching 8 bases. CDR1 SGHDN and CDR2 FVKESK come from the germline V gene. There are 16 residues in the CDR3. J lost 2 bases, V lost 3 bases, and 5 bases had no gene match.

This clone was seen once. The J gene is TRBJ2-5, the V gene TRBV6-1; D gene uncertain. The closer fit of TRBJ2-7 to the DNA end suggests the J call may be wrong. In germline, CDR1 is MNHNS, CDR2 SASEGT. The CDR3 sequence is 16 residues long. This CDR3 reads CASSESTTRPTYEQYF. CDR3 nucleotides: TGTGCCAGCAGTGAATCTACCACACGGCCCACCTACGAGCAGTACTTC.

The V gene is TRBV7-9, the J gene TRBJ2-5, with D possibly TRBD2 on 6 matching bases. The CDR3 is 15 amino acids. CDR1 is SEHNR, CDR2 FQNEAQ, per germline (reference sequence). V lost 3 bases to trimming and J lost 0 bases, with 11 bases between them. CDR3 bases: TGTGCCAGCAGCTTGACTCTAGCGCACCAAGAGACCCAGTACTTC. Residues: CASSLTLAHQETQYF.

This chain uses TRBV14 with TRBJ2-5; TRBD2 might be the D (5 bases). The CDR3 runs 13 residues. Germline V gene data show CDR1 as SGHDN and CDR2 as FVKESK. The V end lost 5 bases, the J end lost 5 bases, and 12 bases lay between the germline ends. CDR3 in amino acids: CASSEGTWETQYF. The DNA for the CDR3 is TGTGCCAGCAGCGAGGGAACCTGGGAGACCCAGTACTTC.

The chain couples TRBV7-2 to TRBJ2-5; 10 bases match TRBD1. The CDR3 has 16 amino acids. From germline, CDR1 is SGHTA and CDR2 FQGNSA. V trimming: 5 bases; J trimming: 5 bases; junction bases outside the gene matches: 11. The CDR3 DNA reads as TGTGCCAGCAGCACTCAGGCGGGACAGGGGCGGGAGACCCAGTACTTC. Its protein is CASSTQAGQGRETQYF.

The chain has TRBV14 and TRBJ1-2; maybe TRBD1 (6 bases). Trimming shortened V by 1 base and J by 5 bases, and 20 bases separated the two germline ends. Germline CDR1 SGHDN, CDR2 FVKESK. This CDR3 comprises 17 residues. The CDR3 region is CASSQAEETGFPYGYTF. Here the CDR3 DNA reads TGTGCCAGCAGCCAAGCCGAAGAAACAGGGTTCCCGTATGGCTACACCTTC.

The chain recombines TRBV15 with TRBJ2-1, with D possibly matching TRBD2 (6 bases). The ends were cut back, 1 base at V and 5 bases at J, with 12 bases in the middle. Germline CDR1 and CDR2: LNHNV and YYDKDF (reference sequence). The CDR3 consists of 15 residues. The CDR3 here is CATSRGFAGNNEQFF. The CDR3 DNA reads as TGTGCCACCAGCAGAGGATTCGCGGGGAACAATGAGCAGTTCTTC.

The V call is TRBV25-1, the J call TRBJ1-6; the match to TRBD1 covers 7 bases. Trimming cost V 4 bases and J 9 bases; bases outside gene matches: 6. This CDR3 is 14 amino acids long. Germline CDR1 and CDR2: MGHDK and SYGVNS. The CDR3 DNA is TGTGCCAGCAGTGGACAGGGACAGCTTTCACCCCTCCACTTT. Encoded protein: CASSGQGQLSPLHF.